This entry lists 29 T cell receptor beta chains sequenced from one sample in a study of blood T cell repertoires in COVID-19. Assay used: immunoSEQ multiplex PCR; TCRdb lists only in-frame clones, some missing. The sample consists of 150,000 to 200,000 clones, 85% to 90% of them appearing once. The sequencing input was PBMCs or T cells enriched from blood (not recorded which). The receptors stem from a woman aged 40 to 50 with acute COVID-19.

V usage is TRBV7-6 and J usage is TRBJ2-7; D gene ambiguous. Germline CDR1 is SGHVS and CDR2 is FNYEAQ. The V end was cut by 2 bases, the J end by 7 bases, with 18 bases between. CDR3 length equals 15 residues. The CDR3 region is CASSLWPLSTEEQYF. The CDR3 DNA reads TGTGCCAGCAGCTTATGGCCCCTCTCAACCGAAGAGCAGTACTTC.

The V gene is TRBV5-4, the J gene TRBJ1-2; the D gene is possibly TRBD1 (5 bases). This CDR3 is built from 16 residues. Germline-derived CDR1 and CDR2 are SGHNT and YYREEE (reference sequence). Trimming stripped 1 base from V and 5 bases from J, with 18 bases between. The CDR3 region is CASSLPGRGRWYGYTF. The CDR3 coding sequence is TGTGCCAGCAGCTTGCCAGGGCGGGGCAGGTGGTATGGCTACACCTTC.

The rearrangement joins TRBV27 to TRBJ2-5; no firm D call. CDR3 length equals 18 residues. V lost 5 bases, J lost 3 bases, and 25 bases lay in between. The germline gives CDR1 MNHEY, CDR2 SMNVEV (reference sequence). The CDR3 DNA sequence: TGTGCCAGCAGTCCTACCTCTGTAACTCGCCCCAATAAAGAGACCCAGTACTTC. As protein: CASSPTSVTRPNKETQYF.

The chain has TRBV19 and TRBJ1-5; D gene uncertain. The CDR3 extends over 16 amino acids. CDR1 LNHDA and CDR2 SQIVND come from the germline V gene (reference sequence). Trimming stripped 0 bases from V and 4 bases from J, with 13 bases between. CDR3 region: CASSIDLRGLNQPQHF. The CDR3 nucleotides are TGTGCCAGTAGTATAGATCTGAGAGGGTTAAATCAGCCCCAGCATTTT.

This clone has more than one count but fewer than ten. The rearrangement joins TRBV27 to TRBJ1-6; D unclear. In germline, CDR1 is MNHEY, CDR2 SMNVEV (reference sequence). The CDR3 runs to 14 residues. V lost 7 bases, J lost 0 bases, and 7 bases lay in between. The CDR3 DNA sequence: TGTGCCAGCACCCCCCGCTCCTATAATTCACCCCTCCACTTT. It specifies CASTPRSYNSPLHF.

In DNA form, the CDR3 reads TGTGCCAGCAGCGTAGACGCGGGAGGGTCCCAAGAGACCCAGTACTTC. Its protein is CASSVDAGGSQETQYF. This rearrangement joins TRBV9 to TRBJ2-5; 9 bases match TRBD2. The CDR3 extends over 16 amino acids. V lost 0 bases to trimming and J lost 1 base; unmatched junction nucleotides: 4. Germline values: CDR1 SGDLS, CDR2 YYNGEE.

This clone came up a few times. The chain links TRBV9 to TRBJ2-1, with TRBD2 matching 7 bases. Germline CDR1 and CDR2: SGDLS and YYNGEE. The CDR3 sequence is 16 residues long. The ends lost 0 bases at V and 6 bases at J; junction bases unmatched: 9. The CDR3 DNA reads TGTGCCAGCAGCGTAGGAGGTGCGGGAGTCCGCAATGAGCAGTTCTTC. It codes for CASSVGGAGVRNEQFF.

This chain connects TRBV27 to TRBJ2-3, with D uncertain. Trimming cost V 4 bases and J 2 bases, with 13 bases left between them. CDR1 is MNHEY and CDR2 is SMNVEV in the germline V gene (reference sequence). This CDR3 has 15 residues. CDR3 loop: CASSSSPYNTDTQYF. Here the CDR3 DNA reads TGTGCCAGCAGTTCCTCCCCGTACAACACAGATACGCAGTATTTT.

This chain joins TRBV28 and TRBJ2-7; TRBD2 matches 8 bases. CDR3 length: 16 residues. Germline CDR1 and CDR2: MDHEN and SYDVKM. V shed 6 bases and J 4 bases; nucleotides not matched to a gene: 14. The CDR3 DNA is TGTGCCAGCAGGGGATCCAGAGCGGGGGCCCATTACGAGCAGTACTTC. Its translation: CASRGSRAGAHYEQYF.

This chain joins TRBV4-1 and TRBJ2-7, with D tentatively TRBD2 (7 bases). V lost 5 bases and J 0 bases, leaving 17 bases between the germline ends. Germline V gene data show CDR1 as MGHRA and CDR2 as YSYEKL. The CDR3 runs to 16 residues. CDR3 DNA: TGCGCCAGCAGCATCCTGTCGGGGGGCAACTCCTACGAGCAGTACTTC. This codes for CASSILSGGNSYEQYF.

The V and J genes are TRBV12-3 or TRBV12-4 and TRBJ1-5, with D maybe TRBD1 (6 bases). The CDR3 sequence is 12 residues long. Trimming pared 3 bases from V and 9 bases from J, leaving 9 bases between. The CDR3 region has the DNA TGTGCCAGCAGTTTCGGACAGCTGCCCCAGCATTTT. Protein: CASSFGQLPQHF.

J is TRBJ2-1 and V is TRBV27; 12 bases align to TRBD2. Unmatched junction bases numbered 3, after V lost 3 bases and J lost 6 bases. The CDR3 spans 15 residues. Germline V gene lookup returns CDR1 MNHEY and CDR2 SMNVEV (reference sequence). CDR3 in DNA: TGTGCCAGCAGTTTTTGGACTAGCGGGGTCAATGAGCAGTTCTTC. Protein sequence: CASSFWTSGVNEQFF.

The chain is built from TRBV2 and TRBJ1-2, with D hard to call. This CDR3 region has 13 residues. The germline V gene encodes CDR1 SNHLY and CDR2 FYNNEI. Trimming removed 7 bases at V and 8 bases at J, with 17 bases between. The CDR3 coding sequence is TGTGCCAGCAACGAGGATCATTCGGGAGGCTACACCTTC. It yields the protein CASNEDHSGGYTF.

The V gene is TRBV5-4, the J gene TRBJ2-7; the D gene is possibly TRBD1 (5 bases). Germline V gives CDR1 SGHNT, CDR2 YYREEE (reference sequence). The CDR3 is 14 residues long. The V gene lost 1 base and the J gene lost 2 bases, with 10 bases spanning the gap. The CDR3 protein is CASSLHRSAYEQYF. CDR3 in DNA: TGTGCCAGCAGCTTGCACAGGTCCGCCTACGAGCAGTACTTC.

This chain links TRBV19 with TRBJ2-1; D might be TRBD1 (6 bases). The CDR3 consists of 16 residues. Trimming removed 5 bases from V and 7 bases from J, with 21 bases in between. Germline V lookup: CDR1 LNHDA, CDR2 SQIVND (reference sequence). In nucleotides, the CDR3 is TGTGCCAGTAGTGACACCTTCAGGGGTCCGCGTAATGAGCAGTTCTTC. Its protein is CASSDTFRGPRNEQFF.

The chain recombines TRBV5-1 with TRBJ2-1; 8 bases agree with TRBD2. Per germline, CDR1 SGHRS and CDR2 YFSETQ. This CDR3 spans 15 amino acids. The V segment lost 2 bases and the J segment 0 bases; nucleotides outside the gene matches: 1. In nucleotides, the CDR3 is TGCGCCAGCAGCTTCGGACTAGCCTCCTACAATGAGCAGTTCTTC. Protein sequence: CASSFGLASYNEQFF.

The chain has TRBV4-2 and TRBJ2-7, with 9 nucleotides matching TRBD2. This CDR3 is 15 amino acids long. V was pared by 2 bases and J by 2 bases, with 4 bases of the junction left unmatched. In germline, CDR1 is LGHNA, CDR2 YNFKEQ. The CDR3 loop reads CASSQRTSGPYEQYF. The DNA for the CDR3 is TGTGCCAGCAGCCAACGAACTAGCGGGCCCTACGAGCAGTACTTC.

This chain uses TRBV2 with TRBJ2-5; D is perhaps TRBD2 (5 bases). V was trimmed by 6 bases and J by 4 bases, leaving 15 bases between them. Germline CDR1 reads SNHLY; CDR2 reads FYNNEI. This CDR3 is 14 amino acids long. The CDR3 spells CASSDWTRRETQYF. CDR3 sequence (DNA): TGTGCCAGCAGCGACTGGACTCGACGAGAGACCCAGTACTTC.

This sequence joins TRBV7-2 and TRBJ2-1, with a weak D call TRBD2 (5 bases). The germline CDR1 and CDR2 sequences are SGHTA and FQGNSA. This CDR3 has 15 amino acids. V gave up 5 bases and J gave up 4 bases, with 15 bases separating them. The CDR3 is CASSNNLAPYNEQFF. CDR3 bases: TGTGCCAGCAGCAACAACTTAGCGCCTTACAATGAGCAGTTCTTC.

V and J are TRBV27 and TRBJ2-7; 10 bases align to TRBD1. V trimming: 3 bases; J trimming: 3 bases; junction bases outside the gene matches: 5. The CDR3 length is 15 residues. Germline values: CDR1 MNHEY, CDR2 SMNVEV (reference sequence). CDR3 DNA sequence: TGTGCCAGCAGTTTTCGACAGGGGGCATACTACGAGCAGTACTTC. It encodes CASSFRQGAYYEQYF.

The chain combines TRBV5-4 with TRBJ1-5; D may be TRBD1 (5 bases). Between the trimmed V and J ends, which lost 4 bases and 4 bases, there was a span of 12 bases. Germline V CDR1 and CDR2: SGHNT, YYREEE (reference sequence). CDR3 size: 14 residues. The DNA of the CDR3 is TGTGCCAGCAGCCAGGAGGGGCAGAATCAGCCCCAGCATTTT. This encodes CASSQEGQNQPQHF.

The rearrangement joins TRBV11-1 to TRBJ2-1; 13 nucleotides align to TRBD2. Germline CDR1 SGHAT, CDR2 FQDESV (reference sequence). Trimming at V came to 6 bases and at J to 7 bases, leaving 6 bases not matched to a gene. The CDR3 spans 15 residues. Written as DNA, the CDR3 is TGTGCCAGCAGTTCCCGGACTAGCGGGGGTAATGAGCAGTTCTTC. This gives the protein CASSSRTSGGNEQFF.

This sequence joins TRBV5-1 and TRBJ1-2; D is undetermined. Germline-derived CDR1 and CDR2 are SGHRS and YFSETQ. Trimming took 0 bases from V and 3 from J, leaving 9 bases between them. This CDR3 contains 14 residues. The chain's CDR3 is CASSLAGLDYGYTF. CDR3 DNA sequence: TGCGCCAGCAGCTTGGCCGGGTTAGACTATGGCTACACCTTC.

The chain combines TRBV19 with TRBJ2-2; no clear D. CDR1 and CDR2 from the germline V gene are LNHDA and SQIVND (reference sequence). The CDR3 contains 14 residues. Trimming removed 4 bases at V and 7 bases at J, with 13 bases between. Written as DNA, the CDR3 is TGTGCCAGTAGTAGTTCGCAGGTTAGCGGGGAGCTGTTTTTT. Its protein is CASSSSQVSGELFF.

The CDR3 DNA sequence: TGCAGCGGGACGGGACTACGAACGGATACGCAGTATTTT. It is translated as CSGTGLRTDTQYF. The rearrangement uses TRBV29-1 and TRBJ2-3; 7 bases align to TRBD2. The junction had 10 bases not matched to a gene; V was cut back by 7 bases and J by 6 bases. CDR1 and CDR2 (germline): SQVTM, ANQGSEA. CDR3 length: 13 amino acids.

Here the CDR3 DNA reads TGTGCCAGCAGCTTGTTTCTAGCGGGGACCAGCTCCTACAATGAGCAGTTCTTC. Amino acid sequence: CASSLFLAGTSSYNEQFF. The chain is built from TRBV5-5 and TRBJ2-1; 9 bases are shared with TRBD2. V was pared by 1 base and J by 0 bases, with 8 bases of the junction left unmatched. The CDR3 has 18 residues. Germline V CDR1 and CDR2: SGHKS, YYEKEE (reference sequence).

The table lists this clone with a few counts. The gene calls are TRBV6-5 and TRBJ2-2, with 7 bases that match TRBD1. V lost 5 bases, J lost 4 bases, and 7 bases stayed unmatched. The CDR3 spans 15 residues. Germline V CDR1 and CDR2: MNHEY, SVGAGI. CDR3 sequence (DNA): TGTGCCAGCAGTCAGGGACAGATCCGCACCGGGGAGCTGTTTTTT. This sequence encodes CASSQGQIRTGELFF.

V usage is TRBV28 and J usage is TRBJ1-1; 7 positions match TRBD1. Losses at the gene ends were 6 bases for V and 5 bases for J; bases not matched to a gene: 9. CDR3 size: 14 residues. Germline V lookup: CDR1 MDHEN, CDR2 SYDVKM. CDR3 coding DNA: TGTGCCAGCAGCCAAGGGGGCGTTCGGACTGAAGCTTTCTTT. This translates into CASSQGGVRTEAFF.

V usage is TRBV7-2 and J usage is TRBJ2-1; maybe TRBD1 (6 bases). The CDR3 loop spans 14 amino acids. Trimming stripped 7 bases from V and 1 base from J, with 11 bases between. In germline, CDR1 is SGHTA, CDR2 FQGNSA. The CDR3 reads CASTRDTSYNEQFF. CDR3 sequence (DNA): TGTGCCAGCACCCGGGACACATCCTACAATGAGCAGTTCTTC.